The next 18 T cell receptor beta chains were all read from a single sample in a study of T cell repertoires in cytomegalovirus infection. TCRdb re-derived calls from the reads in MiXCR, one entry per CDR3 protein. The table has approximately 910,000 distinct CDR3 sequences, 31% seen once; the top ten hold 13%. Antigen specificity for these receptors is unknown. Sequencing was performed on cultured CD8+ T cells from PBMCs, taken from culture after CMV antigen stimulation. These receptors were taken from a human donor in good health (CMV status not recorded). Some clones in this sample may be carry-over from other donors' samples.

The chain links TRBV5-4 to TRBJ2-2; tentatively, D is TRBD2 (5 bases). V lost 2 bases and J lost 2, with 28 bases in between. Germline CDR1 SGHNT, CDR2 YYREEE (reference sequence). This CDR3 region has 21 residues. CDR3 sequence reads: CASSFALLPRVGGRNTGELFF. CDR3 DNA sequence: TGTGCCAGCAGCTTTGCTCTGCTCCCTAGGGTCGGAGGACGCAACACCGGGGAGCTGTTTTTT.

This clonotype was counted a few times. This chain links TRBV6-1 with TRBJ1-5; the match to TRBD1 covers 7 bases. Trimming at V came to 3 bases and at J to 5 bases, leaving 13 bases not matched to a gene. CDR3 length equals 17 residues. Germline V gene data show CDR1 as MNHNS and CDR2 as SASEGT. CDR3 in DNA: TGTGCCAGCAGTGATTTGTTAGGCGGAGGGGGCCATCAGCCCCAGCATTTT. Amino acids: CASSDLLGGGGHQPQHF.

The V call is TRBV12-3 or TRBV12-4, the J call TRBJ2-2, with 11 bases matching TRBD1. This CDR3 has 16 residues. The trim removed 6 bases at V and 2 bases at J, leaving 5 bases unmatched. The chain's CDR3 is CASSSGQGVNTGELFF. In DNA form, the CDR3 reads TGTGCCAGCAGCTCGGGACAGGGGGTAAACACCGGGGAGCTGTTTTTT.

The chain's CDR3 is CASSQARDSTYEQYF. The CDR3 region has the DNA TGCGCCAGCAGCCAAGCCCGGGACAGTACGTACGAGCAGTACTTC. This chain links TRBV4-1 with TRBJ2-7, with TRBD1 identical over 7 bases. Germline lookup yields CDR1 MGHRA and CDR2 YSYEKL. The CDR3 consists of 15 residues. V gave up 1 base and J gave up 4 bases; unmatched junction bases: 7.

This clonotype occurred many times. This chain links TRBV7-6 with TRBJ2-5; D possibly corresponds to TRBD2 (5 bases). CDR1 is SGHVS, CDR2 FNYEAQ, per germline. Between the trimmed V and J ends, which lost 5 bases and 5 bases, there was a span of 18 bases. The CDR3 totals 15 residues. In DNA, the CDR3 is TGTGCCAGCAGCCCCCTCATGCGGGTGGGGGAGACCCAGTACTTC. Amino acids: CASSPLMRVGETQYF.

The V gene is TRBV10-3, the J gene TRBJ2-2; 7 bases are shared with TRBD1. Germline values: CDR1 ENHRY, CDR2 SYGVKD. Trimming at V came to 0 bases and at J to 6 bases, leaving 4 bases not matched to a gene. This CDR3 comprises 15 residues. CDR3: CAISESEGAAGELFF. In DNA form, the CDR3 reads TGTGCCATCAGTGAGTCAGAGGGGGCCGCCGGGGAGCTGTTTTTT.

The CDR3 sequence: CASTPTRGTRADTQYF. The CDR3 DNA is TGTGCCAGCACCCCTACCAGGGGGACGAGGGCAGATACGCAGTATTTT. V is TRBV2 and J is TRBJ2-3; 7 bases fit TRBD1. Trimming removed 7 bases from V and 4 bases from J; junction bases left unmatched: 14. CDR3 length: 16 residues. In germline, CDR1 is SNHLY, CDR2 FYNNEI.

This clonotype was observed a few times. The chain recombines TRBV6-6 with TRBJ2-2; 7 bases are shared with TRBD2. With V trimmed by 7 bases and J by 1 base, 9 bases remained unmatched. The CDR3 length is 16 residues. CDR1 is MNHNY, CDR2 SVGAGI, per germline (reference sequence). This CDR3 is CASKAVSGENTGELFF. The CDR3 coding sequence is TGTGCCAGCAAAGCCGTGAGCGGGGAGAACACCGGGGAGCTGTTTTTT.

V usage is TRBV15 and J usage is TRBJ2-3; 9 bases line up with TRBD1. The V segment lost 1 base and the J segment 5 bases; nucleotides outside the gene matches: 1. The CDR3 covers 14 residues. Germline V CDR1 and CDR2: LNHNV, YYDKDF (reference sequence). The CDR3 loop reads CATSRGQGGDTQYF. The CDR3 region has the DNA TGTGCCACCAGCAGAGGACAGGGGGGAGATACGCAGTATTTT.

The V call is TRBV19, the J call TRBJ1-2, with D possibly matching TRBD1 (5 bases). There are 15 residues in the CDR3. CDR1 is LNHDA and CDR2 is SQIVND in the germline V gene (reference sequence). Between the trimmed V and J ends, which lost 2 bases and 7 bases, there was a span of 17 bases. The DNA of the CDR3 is TGTGCCAGTAGTATAACGAAAGAGGGGCCCCGTGGCTACACCTTC. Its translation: CASSITKEGPRGYTF.

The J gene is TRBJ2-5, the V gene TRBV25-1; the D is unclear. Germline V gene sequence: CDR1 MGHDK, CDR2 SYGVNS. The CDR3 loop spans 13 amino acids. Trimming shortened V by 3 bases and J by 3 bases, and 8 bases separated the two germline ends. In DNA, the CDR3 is TGTGCCAGCAGTGAGGGATCAGAAGAGACCCAGTACTTC. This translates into CASSEGSEETQYF.

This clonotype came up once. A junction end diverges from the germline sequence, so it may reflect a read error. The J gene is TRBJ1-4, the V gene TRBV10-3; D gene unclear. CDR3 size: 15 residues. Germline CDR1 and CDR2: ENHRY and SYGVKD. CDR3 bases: TGTGCCATCAGGGAGTCGGCCAGGTTAGATGAAAAACTGTTTTTT. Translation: CAIRESARLDEKLFF.

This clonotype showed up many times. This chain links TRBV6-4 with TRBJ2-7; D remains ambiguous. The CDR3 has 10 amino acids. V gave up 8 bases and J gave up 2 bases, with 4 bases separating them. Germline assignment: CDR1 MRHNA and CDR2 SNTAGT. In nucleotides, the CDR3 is TGTGCCAGCGGGGCCTACGAGCAGTACGTC. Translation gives CASGAYEQYV.

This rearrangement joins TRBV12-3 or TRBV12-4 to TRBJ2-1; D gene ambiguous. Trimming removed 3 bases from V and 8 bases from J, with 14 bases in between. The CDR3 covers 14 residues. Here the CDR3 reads CASSFILYLHEQFF. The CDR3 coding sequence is TGTGCCAGCAGTTTTATTCTCTACCTCCATGAGCAGTTCTTC.

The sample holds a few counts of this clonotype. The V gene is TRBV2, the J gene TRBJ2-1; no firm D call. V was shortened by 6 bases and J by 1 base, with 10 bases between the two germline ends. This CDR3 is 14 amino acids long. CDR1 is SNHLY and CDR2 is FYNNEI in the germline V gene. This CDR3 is CASRLVTSYNEQFF. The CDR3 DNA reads TGTGCCAGCAGACTGGTAACTTCCTACAATGAGCAGTTCTTC. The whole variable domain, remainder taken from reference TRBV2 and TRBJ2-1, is EPEVTQTPSHQVTQMGQEVILRCVPISNHLYFYWYRQILGQKVEFLVSFYNNEISEKSEIFDDQFSVERPDGSNFTLKIRSTKLEDSAMYFCASRLVTSYNEQFFGPGTRLTVL.

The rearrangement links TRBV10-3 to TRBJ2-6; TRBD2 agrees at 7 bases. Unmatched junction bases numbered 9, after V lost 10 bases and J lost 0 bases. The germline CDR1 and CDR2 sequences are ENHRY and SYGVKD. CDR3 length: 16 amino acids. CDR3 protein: CATAGGGFSGANVLTF. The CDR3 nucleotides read TGTGCCACCGCCGGCGGGGGATTCTCTGGGGCCAACGTCCTGACTTTC.

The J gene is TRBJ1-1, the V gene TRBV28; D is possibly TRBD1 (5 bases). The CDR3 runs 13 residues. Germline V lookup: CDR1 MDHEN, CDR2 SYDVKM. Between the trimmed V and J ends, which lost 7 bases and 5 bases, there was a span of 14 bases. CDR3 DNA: TGTGCCAGCACCCAGGGATCAGGAACTGAAGCTTTCTTT. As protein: CASTQGSGTEAFF.

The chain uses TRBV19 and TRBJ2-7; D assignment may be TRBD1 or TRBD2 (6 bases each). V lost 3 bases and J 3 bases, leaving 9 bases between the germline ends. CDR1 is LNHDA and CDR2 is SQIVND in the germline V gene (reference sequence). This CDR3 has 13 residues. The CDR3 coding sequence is TGTGCCAGTAGTATCGGGGGCCTCTACGAGCAGTACTTC. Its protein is CASSIGGLYEQYF.